The 16 T cell receptor beta chains below all came from one sample that was sequenced in a study of shared clonotypes between healthy human individuals. The data were produced by immunoSEQ multiplex PCR, yet TCRdb's version contains in-frame clones alone and is incomplete. The table has about 490,000 clones, approximately 78% seen once; the top ten hold around 12%. Source material: PBMCs. These TCRs come from a woman aged 40 to 50 in good health. Some clones in this sample may be carry-over from other donors' samples.

The rearrangement joins TRBV18 to TRBJ2-1; a possible D gene is TRBD2 (9 bases). Trimming took 0 bases from V and 1 from J, leaving 28 bases between them. CDR1 and CDR2 from the germline V gene are KGHSH and LQKENI. The CDR3 contains 22 residues. The CDR3 DNA is TGTGCCAGCTCACCACCGTTGACAGGGGTGGTAGCGGGAGTTGCGTCCTACAATGAGCAGTTCTTC. Residues: CASSPPLTGVVAGVASYNEQFF.

As concerns this clone: This is likely an artifact of a read error, given a far larger clone one base away. This rearrangement joins TRBV5-1 to TRBJ2-3; D not certain. The CDR3 contains 16 residues. Germline CDR1 reads SGHRS; CDR2 reads YFSETQ. Trimming left V 4 bases short and J 0 bases short, with 15 bases between. As DNA, the CDR3 is TGCGCCAGCAGCGTACTGAATTCTACTAGCACAGATACGCAGTATTTT. It is translated as CASSVLNSTSTDTQYF.

CDR3 residues: CASSPGSNTGELFF. The CDR3 DNA sequence: TGTGCCAGCAGTCCCGGGTCCAACACCGGGGAGCTGTTTTTT. The chain couples TRBV2 to TRBJ2-2; no firm D call. CDR3 length equals 14 residues. V was pared by 5 bases and J by 2 bases, with 9 bases between. The germline CDR1 and CDR2 sequences are SNHLY and FYNNEI.

The chain is built from TRBV7-9 and TRBJ2-1, with 7 bases matching TRBD2. CDR1 and CDR2 from the germline V gene are SEHNR and FQNEAQ (reference sequence). The CDR3 has 16 residues. V was clipped by 1 base and J by 0 bases; unmatched bases: 3. The CDR3 nucleotides read TGTGCCAGCAGCTTAGGCGGGAGTTTCTCCTACAATGAGCAGTTCTTC. Translated, it gives CASSLGGSFSYNEQFF.

The V gene is TRBV7-2, the J gene TRBJ1-5; 10 bases are a match to TRBD1. Germline V gene data show CDR1 as SGHTA and CDR2 as FQGNSA. The CDR3 runs to 17 residues. The V gene end was trimmed by 4 bases and the J gene end by 5 bases; junction bases not matched to a gene: 11. The CDR3 coding sequence is TGTGCCAGCAGCTCCCGCCGTACCGGGACAGGGGATCAGCCCCAGCATTTT. Translating it yields CASSSRRTGTGDQPQHF.

The J gene is TRBJ1-1, the V gene TRBV9; D is undetermined. Germline V CDR1 and CDR2: SGDLS, YYNGEE. V dropped 0 bases and J dropped 0 bases, with 15 bases sitting between them. The CDR3 has 17 amino acids. In nucleotides, the CDR3 is TGTGCCAGCAGCGTAGGCACGGTGGGGAGGATGAACACTGAAGCTTTCTTT. It is translated as CASSVGTVGRMNTEAFF.

About this clone: A much larger clonotype is one base distant, so this may be a read error. The rearrangement uses TRBV2 and TRBJ1-5; D is possibly TRBD1 (5 bases). The CDR3 runs to 14 residues. Germline lookup yields CDR1 SNHLY and CDR2 FYNNEI. V was trimmed by 6 bases and J by 9 bases, leaving 18 bases between them. The CDR3 coding sequence is TGTGCCAGCAGCCCTGGGGACCACCTGTCGCCCCAGCATTTT. Its translation: CASSPGDHLSPQHF.

The CDR3 sequence: CASSRSGSSYNEQFF. In DNA form, the CDR3 reads TGTGCCAGCAGCCGTAGCGGGAGCTCCTACAATGAGCAGTTCTTC. The chain couples TRBV11-1 to TRBJ2-1, with 9 nucleotides matching TRBD2. Germline V gives CDR1 SGHAT, CDR2 FQDESV (reference sequence). The V segment lost 5 bases and the J segment 0 bases; nucleotides outside the gene matches: 2. CDR3 length equals 15 residues.

This clone was recorded once. This chain connects TRBV6-6 to TRBJ1-5; D gene ambiguous. Germline V lookup: CDR1 MNHNY, CDR2 SVGAGI (reference sequence). This CDR3 is 15 amino acids long. V lost 7 bases and J lost 2, with 15 bases in between. The CDR3 DNA reads as TGTGCCAGCACTGACCCTGCCCTGGGCAATCAGCCCCAGCATTTT. Translating gives CASTDPALGNQPQHF.

The V call is TRBV5-1, the J call TRBJ2-7, with 13 bases that match TRBD2. Germline V gene data show CDR1 as SGHRS and CDR2 as YFSETQ. V trimming: 4 bases; J trimming: 5 bases; junction bases outside the gene matches: 6. The length of the CDR3 is 15 residues. The CDR3 DNA reads TGCGCCAGCAGCAAACGACTAGCGGGAGGCGACGAGCAGTACTTC. Protein sequence: CASSKRLAGGDEQYF.

The rearrangement links TRBV11-2 to TRBJ2-7; a possible D gene is TRBD2 (5 bases). Trimming cost V 0 bases and J 2 bases, with 11 bases left between them. This CDR3 is 15 amino acids long. CDR1 is SGHAT and CDR2 is FQNNGV in the germline V gene. The CDR3, as DNA: TGTGCCAGCAGCTTAGATTTAGCGATCACCTACGAGCAGTACTTC. It is translated as CASSLDLAITYEQYF.

This clone came up a few times. This chain uses TRBV4-1 with TRBJ1-5; 7 bases fit TRBD1. The V gene's germline CDR1 is MGHRA and CDR2 YSYEKL. Trimming removed 0 bases from V and 6 bases from J; junction bases left unmatched: 8. The CDR3 is made up of 16 amino acids. CDR3 DNA: TGCGCCAGCAGCCAAGAAGCCAGGGGGGGAGGTCAGCCCCAGCATTTT. Translating it yields CASSQEARGGGQPQHF.

In its sample, this clone was seen once. This sequence joins TRBV29-1 and TRBJ2-3; D might be TRBD2 (5 bases). V was shortened by 2 bases and J by 3 bases, with 12 bases between the two germline ends. CDR1 and CDR2 (germline): SQVTM, ANQGSEA. This CDR3 has 14 amino acids. The chain's CDR3 is CSVESSGRTDTQYF. The CDR3 nucleotides are TGCAGCGTTGAATCGAGCGGTCGTACAGATACGCAGTATTTT.

This chain uses TRBV28 with TRBJ1-5; possibly TRBD1 for D (5 bases). Trimming cost V 3 bases and J 6 bases, with 9 bases left between them. Germline V lookup: CDR1 MDHEN, CDR2 SYDVKM. This CDR3 is 13 amino acids long. The CDR3 loop is CASSFIRGQPQHF. In DNA, the CDR3 is TGTGCCAGCAGTTTTATTAGGGGTCAGCCCCAGCATTTT.

This clone was counted a few times. Different DNA sequences within this sample yield the same CDR3. The rearrangement uses TRBV5-1 and TRBJ1-5; maybe TRBD1 (6 bases). Per germline, CDR1 SGHRS and CDR2 YFSETQ. This CDR3 region has 15 residues. Between the trimmed V and J ends, which lost 5 bases and 5 bases, there was a span of 17 bases. The CDR3 protein is CASSLGQSGDQPQHF. The CDR3 DNA is TGCGCCAGCAGTCTTGGACAGTCGGGCGATCAGCCCCAGCATTTT.

A remark on this clone: This likely traces to a read error, being one base from a far larger clone. V and J are TRBV6-1 and TRBJ1-4; unclear D gene. V was pared by 1 base and J by 7 bases, with 13 bases between. The CDR3 totals 15 residues. CDR1 is MNHNS, CDR2 SASEGT, per germline. The CDR3 sequence: CASSEGTVEIEKLFF. DNA of the CDR3: TGTGCCAGCAGTGAAGGCACGGTAGAAATTGAAAAACTGTTTTTT.